This T cell receptor beta chain originates from a study of shared T cell receptors in the human thymus. Assay: immunoSEQ multiplex PCR; the TCRdb copy retains only in-frame clones and omits some. The repertoire includes over 650,000 clones, around 87% of them detected once, and under 0.01% sits in the top ten. Germline-derived CDR1 and CDR2 are SGHRS and YFSETQ. Trimming took 3 bases from V and 5 from J; bases not matched to a gene: 7. The CDR3 totals 15 residues. Another study also made use of these data, one on human thymus T cells.

The clonotype comes from a boy under two years old with a congenital heart defect. The chain uses TRBV5-1 and TRBJ1-2; 10 nucleotides align to TRBD1. The sequenced sample was thymocytes. CDR3 DNA sequence: TGCGCCAGCAGCTCAGCGACAGGGGGCGTATATGGCTACACCTTC. Translated: CASSSATGGVYGYTF.